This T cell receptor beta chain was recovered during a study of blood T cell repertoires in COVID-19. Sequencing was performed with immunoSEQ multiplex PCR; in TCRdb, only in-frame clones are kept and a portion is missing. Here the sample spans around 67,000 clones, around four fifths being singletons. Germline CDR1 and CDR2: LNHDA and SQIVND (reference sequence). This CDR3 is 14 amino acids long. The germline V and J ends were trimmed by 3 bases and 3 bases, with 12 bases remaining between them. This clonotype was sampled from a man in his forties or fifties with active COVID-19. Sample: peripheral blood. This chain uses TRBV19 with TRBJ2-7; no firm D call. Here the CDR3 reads CASSIFGEVYEQYF. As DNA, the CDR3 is TGTGCCAGTAGTATCTTCGGCGAGGTCTACGAGCAGTACTTC.